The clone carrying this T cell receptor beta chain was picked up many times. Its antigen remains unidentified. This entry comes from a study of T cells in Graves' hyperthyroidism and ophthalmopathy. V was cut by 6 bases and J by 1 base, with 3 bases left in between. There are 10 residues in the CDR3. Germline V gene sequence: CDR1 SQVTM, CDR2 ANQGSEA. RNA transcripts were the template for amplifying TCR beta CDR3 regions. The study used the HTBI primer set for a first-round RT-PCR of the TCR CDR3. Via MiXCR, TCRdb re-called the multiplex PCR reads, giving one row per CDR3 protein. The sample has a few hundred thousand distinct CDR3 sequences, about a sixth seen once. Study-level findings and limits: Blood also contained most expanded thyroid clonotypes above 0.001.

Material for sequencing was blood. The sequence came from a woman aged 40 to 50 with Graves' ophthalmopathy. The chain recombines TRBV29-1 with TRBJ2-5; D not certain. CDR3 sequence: CSVFQETQYF. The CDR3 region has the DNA TGCAGCGTCTTCCAAGAGACCCAGTACTTC. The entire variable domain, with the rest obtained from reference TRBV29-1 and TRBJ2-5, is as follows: SAVISQKPSRDICQRGTSLTIQCQVDSQVTMMFWYRQQPGQSLTLIATANQGSEATYESGFVIDKFPISRPNLTFSTLTVSNMSPEDSSIYLCSVFQETQYFGPGTRLLVL.